One TCR beta chain is described in this entry. The data derive from a study of blood T cell repertoires in COVID-19. Overall study context: The study drew acute and convalescent COVID-19 samples from the United States, Italy and Spain.

How the authors handled the data: Reference gene primer amplification in the assay estimated nucleated cell counts. The data were produced by immunoSEQ multiplex PCR, yet TCRdb's version contains in-frame clones alone and is incomplete. V and J calls plus clone size are reproduced from that table; the DNA served to infer D and trimming. The table includes 150,000 or so clones, 88% detected once. The sample taken for sequencing was peripheral blood. The clonotype comes from a man aged 50 or older with acute or convalescent COVID-19.

CDR3 protein: CASSERKTGSEKLFF. The CDR3 DNA follows: TGTGCCAGCAGTGAGAGAAAGACGGGGAGTGAAAAACTGTTTTTT. The V call is TRBV2, the J call TRBJ1-4, with D unclear. Trimming cost V 3 bases and J 7 bases, with 15 bases left between them. CDR1 SNHLY and CDR2 FYNNEI come from the germline V gene. The CDR3 extends over 15 amino acids.